The clone carrying this T cell receptor beta chain was seen once. These data are taken from a study of blood T cell repertoires in COVID-19. Source study methods: Estimation of nucleated cell counts relied on the amplification of reference gene primers. The method was immunoSEQ multiplex PCR; TCRdb's version includes in-frame clones alone and lacks a portion of them. The DNA gave D and trimming, while V, J and clone size come from that table. The sample contains 25,000 to 35,000 clones, around 80% of which appear only once. The receptor was isolated from a human donor in a cohort sampled during active COVID-19. The material sequenced was peripheral blood.

This CDR3 is CASSPQGPGEPQHF. CDR3 bases: TGTGCCAGCTCACCACAGGGCCCAGGGGAGCCCCAGCATTTT. This rearrangement joins TRBV18 to TRBJ1-5; a possible D gene is TRBD1 (6 bases). V gave up 1 base and J gave up 8 bases, with 12 bases separating them. Germline CDR1 is KGHSH and CDR2 is LQKENI. The CDR3 runs 14 residues.